Below are 13 T cell receptor beta chains sequenced from a single sample in a study of T cells in Graves' hyperthyroidism and ophthalmopathy. Using RNA transcripts as the source, TCR beta CDR3 regions were amplified. In the first-round RT-PCR of the TCR CDR3, the HTBI primer set was used. TCRdb reanalysed the multiplex PCR reads using MiXCR and keeps one entry per CDR3 protein. The repertoire has fewer than 850,000 distinct CDR3 sequences, approximately 15% of them found once; the top ten carry about a sixth. The sequenced sample was blood. These receptors all stem from a man aged 50-60 years with Graves' hyperthyroidism.

V gene TRBV6-6 combines with J gene TRBJ2-1, with D perhaps being TRBD1 or TRBD2 (5 bases each). The V end lost 2 bases, the J end lost 8 bases, and 10 bases lay between the germline ends. The CDR3 consists of 13 residues. Germline CDR1 MNHNY, CDR2 SVGAGI (reference sequence). The CDR3 sequence: CASSYRDGDEQFF. In DNA form, the CDR3 reads TGTGCCAGCAGTTACCGGGACGGAGATGAGCAGTTCTTC.

The chain combines TRBV6-1 with TRBJ2-1; D remains unclear. This CDR3 has 13 residues. Trimming removed 6 bases at V and 8 bases at J, with 14 bases between. Germline V gene sequence: CDR1 MNHNS, CDR2 SASEGT. CDR3 protein: CASSGWVGDEQFF. For the CDR3, the DNA is TGTGCCAGCAGCGGTTGGGTAGGAGATGAGCAGTTCTTC.

The table lists this clonotype with a few counts. The rearrangement links TRBV30 to TRBJ1-5, with a possible D match to TRBD1 (5 bases). The CDR3 has 13 amino acids. The V end lost 5 bases, the J end lost 5 bases, and 13 bases lay between the germline ends. Germline V lookup: CDR1 GTSNPN, CDR2 SVGIG (reference sequence). The CDR3 spells CAWARTSDQPQHF. The CDR3 DNA reads TGTGCCTGGGCGAGGACATCGGATCAGCCCCAGCATTTT.

This clonotype was seen more than once but under ten times. The rearrangement joins TRBV19 to TRBJ1-5; D is unresolved. The CDR3 is 15 amino acids. Germline CDR1 reads LNHDA; CDR2 reads SQIVND (reference sequence). The V end lost 7 bases, the J end lost 0 bases, and 13 bases lay between the germline ends. The CDR3 DNA follows: TGTGCCAGTATGGTACAAGGATCTAGCAATCAGCCCCAGCATTTT. Its protein is CASMVQGSSNQPQHF.

This clonotype has just a few counts. J is TRBJ1-2 and V is TRBV19, with 7 bases identical to TRBD1. Germline CDR1 and CDR2: LNHDA and SQIVND (reference sequence). This CDR3 contains 14 residues. V shed 7 bases and J 4 bases; nucleotides not matched to a gene: 9. CDR3 residues: CASTADRSLYGYTF. Here the CDR3 DNA reads TGTGCCAGTACCGCGGACAGGAGCCTCTATGGCTACACCTTC.

The sample holds a few counts of this clonotype. A junction end diverges from the germline sequence, so it may reflect a read error. V and J are TRBV13 and TRBJ1-2; D not resolved. The CDR3 has 13 residues. Looked up from germline, CDR1 is PRHDT and CDR2 is FYEKMQ (reference sequence). CDR3 coding DNA: TGTGTCAGCAGCTTTGGAGGGAACTATGGCTACACCTTC. As protein: CVSSFGGNYGYTF.

Worth noting for this clonotype: Just one base apart from a much larger clone, this may be a read error. The chain uses TRBV12-3 or TRBV12-4 and TRBJ2-3, with 8 bases aligning to TRBD2. CDR3 size: 16 residues. The CDR3: CASTREREISTGTQYF. The CDR3 nucleotides read TGTGCCAGCACCCGAGAGCGGGAGATTAGCACAGGTACGCAGTATTTT.

This clonotype was counted ten times or more. The J gene is TRBJ2-4, the V gene TRBV18; 10 nucleotides agree with TRBD1. This CDR3 has 15 amino acids. The V gene end was trimmed by 4 bases and the J gene end by 7 bases; junction bases not matched to a gene: 7. Germline V gene sequence: CDR1 KGHSH, CDR2 LQKENI. The CDR3 sequence is CASSHSGTGANIQYF. CDR3 sequence (DNA): TGTGCCAGCTCACACTCCGGGACAGGGGCGAACATTCAGTACTTC.

The CDR3 bases are TGTGCCAGCAGCCACTTCAGTTCACAGGGGCTCTACGAGCAGTACTTC. This sequence encodes CASSHFSSQGLYEQYF. This chain connects TRBV14 to TRBJ2-7; 7 nucleotides line up with TRBD1. The ends lost 3 bases at V and 3 bases at J; junction bases unmatched: 11. There are 16 residues in the CDR3. Germline V gene data show CDR1 as SGHDN and CDR2 as FVKESK. The full variable domain, with the rest looked up from reference TRBV14 and TRBJ2-7, is EAGVTQFPSHSVIEKGQTVTLRCDPISGHDNLYWYRRVMGKEIKFLLHFVKESKQDESGMPNNRFLAERTGGTYSTLKVQPAELEDSGVYFCASSHFSSQGLYEQYFGPGTRLTVT.

This rearrangement joins TRBV7-9 to TRBJ2-3; TRBD2 agrees at 8 bases. V was clipped by 4 bases and J by 4 bases; unmatched bases: 7. This CDR3 comprises 15 residues. Germline V gene lookup returns CDR1 SEHNR and CDR2 FQNEAQ (reference sequence). The CDR3 protein is CASSSLGGRSDTQYF. Written as DNA, the CDR3 is TGTGCCAGCAGCTCCCTAGGCGGGAGGTCAGATACGCAGTATTTT.

The J gene is TRBJ1-6, the V gene TRBV28; possibly TRBD1 for D (5 bases). This CDR3 region has 16 residues. CDR1 is MDHEN and CDR2 is SYDVKM in the germline V gene. With 3 bases removed from V and 11 bases from J, the gap between germline ends came to 20 bases. CDR3 region: CASSFHSRGRGPPLHF. The CDR3 region has the DNA TGTGCCAGCAGTTTCCACAGCCGGGGCCGTGGGCCACCCCTCCACTTT.

A few counts support this clonotype. The chain has TRBV25-1 and TRBJ1-1; a possible D gene is TRBD1 (6 bases). V was trimmed by 5 bases and J by 4 bases, leaving 20 bases between them. The CDR3 covers 16 residues. Per the germline V gene, CDR1 is MGHDK and CDR2 is SYGVNS. CDR3 sequence reads: CASSRVVTGGFTEAFF. The CDR3 coding sequence is TGTGCCAGCAGTCGGGTTGTAACCGGGGGCTTCACTGAAGCTTTCTTT. The variable domain in full, completed from reference TRBV25-1 and TRBJ1-1, reads EADIYQTPRYLVIGTGKKITLECSQTMGHDKMYWYQQDPGMELHLIHYSYGVNSTEKGDLSSESTVSRIRTEHFPLTLESARPSHTSQYLCASSRVVTGGFTEAFFGQGTRLTVV.

The chain is built from TRBV6-2 or TRBV6-3 and TRBJ2-1, with 8 nucleotides matching TRBD2. The CDR3 is 15 residues long. Germline CDR1 and CDR2: MNHEY and SVGEGT. J gave up 6 bases and V 6 bases, and 10 bases lay outside the gene matches. CDR3 bases: TGTGCCAGCAGGACCCGGACGGCGGGAGGCAATGAGCAGTTCTTC. Its protein is CASRTRTAGGNEQFF.